This is a list of T cell receptor beta chains from one sample in a study of blood T cells in healthy people across ages. From the 5' RACE reads, TCRdb called clonotypes with MiXCR, one entry per CDR3 protein. The sample has roughly 1,100,000 distinct CDR3 sequences; 20% to 25% are singletons. A further study also used this sample, focusing on T cells of mothers and their children.

Specimen: blood. These receptor sequences come from a girl between 2 and 10 years old in good health. The CDR3 runs from the conserved cysteine through the conserved F or W. D genes are given only for firm matches. Where a row states a size, it is once, few, many or the class of an expanded clone; other rows omit it.

CDR3 length,D gene,J gene,clone size,V gene,CDR3 protein,CDR3 DNA
12,-,TRBJ2-7,-,TRBV12-3/TRBV12-4,CASNSNNYEQYF,TGTGCCAGCAACTCAAATAACTACGAGCAGTACTTC
14,TRBD2,TRBJ2-7,few,TRBV29-1,CSVESPGGSYEQYF,TGCAGCGTTGAGTCCCCGGGGGGAAGCTACGAGCAGTACTTC
17,TRBD1,TRBJ2-3,few,TRBV6-5,CASSYSPRTGNTDTQYF,TGTGCCAGCAGTTATAGTCCGCGGACAGGGAACACAGATACGCAGTATTTT
12,TRBD1,TRBJ2-7,-,TRBV29-1,CSGGTGGHEQYF,TGCAGCGGAGGGACAGGGGGCCACGAGCAGTACTTC
14,-,TRBJ2-1,-,TRBV27,CASSLSVSYNEQFF,TGTGCCAGCAGTTTAAGCGTCTCCTACAATGAGCAGTTCTTC
16,TRBD1,TRBJ2-3,few,TRBV27,CASSWDPGQPTDTQYF,TGTGCCAGCAGCTGGGATCCGGGACAGCCCACAGATACGCAGTATTTT
13,TRBD1,TRBJ2-1,few,TRBV7-9,CASSLDRATEQFF,TGTGCCAGCAGCTTGGACAGGGCTACTGAGCAGTTCTTC
17,-,TRBJ2-1,few,TRBV12-5,CASGLAVTRNFPNEQFF,TGTGCTAGTGGTTTGGCTGTGACTAGGAACTTTCCCAATGAGCAGTTCTTC
13,-,TRBJ1-2,-,TRBV27,CASSTSAGRGYTF,TGTGCCAGCAGTACCTCGGCAGGGCGAGGCTACACCTTC
15,-,TRBJ2-2,-,TRBV3-1,CASSQGPVGSGELFF,TGTGCCAGCAGCCAAGGCCCCGTGGGCTCCGGGGAGCTGTTTTTT
11,-,TRBJ2-3,few,TRBV7-2,CASSSTQTQYF,TGTGCCAGCAGCTCCACCCAGACGCAGTATTTT
13,-,TRBJ1-1,-,TRBV5-1,CASSWTPGLEAFF,TGCGCCAGCAGCTGGACGCCGGGACTTGAAGCTTTCTTT
15,TRBD2,TRBJ2-5,few,TRBV12-3/TRBV12-4,CASRETGGDQETQYF,TGTGCCAGCAGAGAGACGGGAGGGGACCAAGAGACCCAGTACTTC
18,-,TRBJ2-1,few,TRBV25-1,CASSELGGSFSSYNEQFF,TGTGCCAGCAGTGAATTAGGTGGCTCGTTTAGTTCCTACAATGAGCAGTTCTTC
17,TRBD1,TRBJ1-2,-,TRBV27,CASSFFPTGGEGYGYTF,TGTGCCAGCAGTTTTTTCCCGACAGGGGGCGAGGGCTATGGCTACACCTTC
15,TRBD1,TRBJ2-7,-,TRBV5-1,CASSSQGSFRYEQYF,TGCGCCAGCAGCTCACAGGGGTCTTTTAGGTACGAGCAGTACTTC
14,TRBD2,TRBJ2-1,-,TRBV7-9,CASSGTSGSYEQFF,TGTGCCAGCAGCGGGACTAGCGGGAGTTATGAGCAGTTCTTC
13,-,TRBJ2-1,-,TRBV7-9,CASSLAKVNEQFF,TGTGCCAGCAGCTTAGCCAAGGTCAATGAGCAGTTCTTC
14,-,TRBJ1-2,few,TRBV9,CASSVAGINYGYTF,TGTGCCAGCAGCGTAGCAGGTATCAACTATGGCTACACCTTC
17,-,TRBJ1-6,-,TRBV4-3,CASSQEIGGFWDSPLHF,TGCGCCAGCAGCCAAGAAATTGGGGGCTTCTGGGATTCACCCCTCCACTTT
11,-,TRBJ1-1,-,TRBV29-1,CSVVKNTEAFF,TGCAGCGTTGTCAAGAACACTGAAGCTTTCTTT
14,-,TRBJ2-3,-,TRBV2,CASSAEPSIDTQYF,TGTGCCAGCAGTGCCGAGCCCTCGATAGATACGCAGTATTTT
14,-,TRBJ1-1,-,TRBV12-3/TRBV12-4,CASSLPGSKGKAFF,TGTGCCAGCAGTTTACCGGGGTCTAAGGGGAAAGCTTTCTTT
13,-,TRBJ2-7,-,TRBV9,CASSSGLSGEQYF,TGTGCCAGCAGCTCTGGACTCTCCGGCGAGCAGTACTTC
13,-,TRBJ2-1,many,TRBV10-3,CAITEGPYNEQFF,TGTGCCATCACCGAGGGGCCCTACAATGAGCAGTTCTTC
16,-,TRBJ1-3,-,TRBV14,CASSQVGTISGNTIYF,TGTGCCAGCAGCCAAGTTGGGACCATCTCTGGAAACACCATATATTTT
14,TRBD1,TRBJ1-2,-,TRBV20-1,CSARSGTGGYGYTF,TGCAGTGCTAGGTCCGGTACAGGGGGTTATGGCTACACCTTC
15,-,TRBJ2-3,-,TRBV7-4,CASSLAAVSWDTQYF,TGTGCCAGCAGCTTAGCGGCGGTATCTTGGGATACGCAGTATTTT
11,-,TRBJ1-1,-,TRBV29-1,CSDAPGAEAFF,TGCAGCGATGCACCGGGTGCTGAAGCTTTCTTT
15,-,TRBJ1-4,-,TRBV6-2/TRBV6-3,CASNSRQKTNEKLFF,TGTGCCAGCAATTCGAGACAGAAAACTAATGAAAAACTGTTTTTT
15,TRBD1,TRBJ1-1,-,TRBV27,CASSSIGTVHTEAFF,TGTGCCAGCAGTTCAATCGGGACAGTGCACACTGAAGCTTTCTTT
14,TRBD1,TRBJ1-2,-,TRBV27,CASSLGPGGYGYTF,TGTGCCAGCAGTTTGGGTCCAGGGGGCTATGGCTACACCTTC
15,-,TRBJ1-1,few,TRBV11-2,CASSLEGSQARQAFF,TGTGCCAGCAGCTTAGAAGGTTCTCAGGCCAGACAGGCTTTCTTT
17,-,TRBJ1-6,-,TRBV15,CATSRDLAGAQNSPLHF,TGTGCCACCAGCAGAGATCTGGCGGGGGCGCAAAATTCACCCCTCCACTTT
17,-,TRBJ1-6,few,TRBV7-2,CASSLSPRETYNSPLHF,TGTGCCAGCAGCTTAAGTCCCCGGGAGACTTATAATTCACCCCTCCACTTT
16,TRBD1,TRBJ1-5,-,TRBV4-2,CASSHAPGQGLQPQHF,TGTGCCAGCAGCCATGCACCGGGACAGGGTTTACAGCCCCAGCATTTT
13,-,TRBJ2-1,-,TRBV18,CASSDSGYNEQFF,TGTGCCAGCTCAGATAGCGGATACAATGAGCAGTTCTTC
14,TRBD2,TRBJ2-5,-,TRBV5-5,CASSSGGSWETQYF,TGTGCCAGCAGCTCAGGCGGGAGTTGGGAGACCCAGTACTTC
15,TRBD2,TRBJ2-5,-,TRBV9,CASSVSGVLSETQYF,TGTGCCAGCAGCGTTAGCGGGGTGCTTTCAGAGACCCAGTACTTC
14,TRBD1,TRBJ2-7,few,TRBV29-1,CSVDPGTGMGEQYF,TGCAGCGTCGACCCGGGGACAGGGATGGGCGAGCAGTACTTC